These T cell receptor beta chains were read from a single sample in a study of cytomegalovirus exposure and HLA in healthy donors. Produced via immunoSEQ multiplex PCR; TCRdb's table is partial and in-frame only. This repertoire comprises about 44,000 clones; its ten largest clones make up 6.5% to 10%. The sample was PBMCs. These receptors were obtained from a male donor in good health and CMV-seronegative. CDR3s include the opening cysteine and the closing phenylalanine or tryptophan.

CDR3: CASSLGTSGLYEQYF
V: TRBV7-2
J: TRBJ2-7

CDR3: CASSGGATNEKLFF
V: TRBV27
J: TRBJ1-4

CDR3: CASSPQGLTGELFF
V: TRBV11-2
J: TRBJ2-2

CDR3: CAWSSGYEQYF
V: TRBV30
J: .

CDR3: CASSDRTGKLEQYF
V: TRBV5-4
J: TRBJ2-7

CDR3: CAIRGKSQYTDTQYF
V: TRBV10-3
J: TRBJ2-3

CDR3: CASSEHSYEQYF
V: TRBV14
J: TRBJ2-7

CDR3: CASGPGLGRTGELFF
V: TRBV4-1
J: TRBJ2-2

CDR3: CASSLTRRDTEAFF
V: TRBV5-6
J: TRBJ1-1

CDR3: CASSWDRTIAFF
V: TRBV5-4
J: TRBJ1-1

CDR3: CASSESLPGEQSPLHF
V: TRBV25-1
J: TRBJ1-6

CDR3: CASFPPPGQGRIGYGYTF
V: TRBV28
J: TRBJ1-2

CDR3: CASSLPGAGSARYGYTF
V: TRBV5-4
J: TRBJ1-2